The entry below gives a single T cell receptor beta chain sequence along with its context. A read error may be the cause here, since a much bigger clone is one base away. This sample was included in a study of T cells in Graves' hyperthyroidism and ophthalmopathy. Losses at the gene ends were 6 bases for V and 0 bases for J; bases not matched to a gene: 6. Germline CDR1 and CDR2: SNHLY and FYNNEI. The CDR3 covers 17 residues. The TCR beta CDR3 regions underwent amplification using RNA transcripts as the source. In the first-round RT-PCR of the TCR CDR3, the HTBI primer set was used. TCRdb fed the multiplex PCR reads into MiXCR, producing one record per CDR3 protein. The sample contains about 640,000 distinct CDR3 sequences, about 14% of which appear only once. Reasons for excluding patients were uncontrolled infection, other autoimmune disease, pregnancy or lactation.

The TCR comes from a woman between 45 and 60 years old with Graves' ophthalmopathy. Sequenced input: blood. V gene TRBV2 combines with J gene TRBJ2-5; TRBD2 matches at 14 bases. Here the CDR3 DNA reads TGTGCCAGCAGGGCCGGGACTAGCGGGGGAGACCAAGAGACCCAGTACTTC. It translates to CASRAGTSGGDQETQYF.